What follows is one T cell receptor beta chain and its context. These data belong to a study of blood T cell repertoires in COVID-19. Study summary: In each case, the material was cDNA or gDNA derived from T cells, B-cell-depleted T cells, or PBMCs.

Participants spanned ages roughly 18 to 90 years and resided in some 22 US areas. Cohorts were determined from participant-reported clinical history. Symptom resolution, clearance, or two negative PCRs marked the recovered donors of Cohort 3. The CDR3 is made up of 15 amino acids. Germline V lookup: CDR1 MGHRA, CDR2 YSYEKL. The V end lost 0 bases, the J end lost 4 bases, and 12 bases lay between the germline ends. Repertoires were generated with immunoSEQ multiplex PCR, while TCRdb's copy carries only in-frame clones and drops some. The sample holds about 370,000 clones, 85% to 90% seen once. The sequenced material came from PBMCs or T cells enriched from blood (not recorded which). This sequence joins TRBV4-1 and TRBJ1-2; D possibly corresponds to TRBD1 (6 bases). This receptor was identified in a man aged 18 to 35 who had recovered from COVID-19. The CDR3 bases are TGCGCCAGCAGCCAAGAGGGGAGGGGGAGCTATGGCTACACCTTC. It is translated as CASSQEGRGSYGYTF.